Given below is one TCR beta chain in context. The data were obtained in a study of blood T cell repertoires in COVID-19. Profiling relied on immunoSEQ multiplex PCR, and the TCRdb table lists in-frame clones only, not all of them. The data contain over 60,000 clones, roughly 87% of them seen just once; the ten biggest clones take up about 13%. After removal of 7 bases from V and 0 bases from J, the junction contained 6 bases not matched to a gene. Germline CDR1 is MNHEY and CDR2 is SVGAGI. This CDR3 has 14 residues. The sample taken for sequencing was peripheral blood. The V gene is TRBV6-5, the J gene TRBJ2-7; 7 bases match TRBD2. This clonotype originated in a woman older than 75 with acute or convalescent COVID-19. The CDR3 loop reads CASTPRTSSYEQYF. CDR3 coding DNA: TGTGCCAGCACTCCCCGGACTAGCTCCTACGAGCAGTACTTC.